This T cell receptor beta chain was retrieved from a study of tumor-infiltrating lymphocytes in localized non-small cell lung cancer. Study-level findings and limits: No T-cell fraction difference was seen between IM1 and IM2 tumors. Tumor T-cell fraction from TCR sequencing was not associated with recurrence-free survival (p = 0.61).

In its sample, this clone ranks as medium-sized. The antigen is not known. TCRdb keeps only in-frame clones here, not all; method: immunoSEQ multiplex PCR. Of 7,000 to 8,000 clones in the sample, approximately 57% are singletons; the top ten hold about 12%. This CDR3 is 15 amino acids long. V was pared by 10 bases and J by 8 bases, with 23 bases between. CDR1 and CDR2 (germline): LNHDA, SQIVND (reference sequence). Sequencing used lung tumor tissue. The TCR was taken from a human donor with non-small cell lung cancer. V gene TRBV19 combines with J gene TRBJ1-4, with D possibly TRBD1 on 6 matching bases. CDR3 DNA sequence: TGTGCCACCCCACCCCGGGACACCTATGCCGAAAAACTGTTTTTT. It codes for CATPPRDTYAEKLFF. Full variable domain (remainder filled in from reference TRBV19 and TRBJ1-4): DGGITQSPKYLFRKEGQNVTLSCEQNLNHDAMYWYRQDPGQGLRLIYYSQIVNDFQKGDIAEGYSVSREKKESFPLTVTSAQKNPTAFYLCATPPRDTYAEKLFFGSGTQLSVL.